A selection of T cell receptor beta chains follows, all from one sample in a study of blood T cell repertoires in COVID-19. Repertoires were generated with immunoSEQ multiplex PCR, while TCRdb's copy carries only in-frame clones and drops some. This table has some 190,000 clones, 84% appearing once. Source material: peripheral blood. The source of these receptors is a human donor in a cohort sampled during active COVID-19. CDR3s include the opening cysteine and the closing phenylalanine or tryptophan. The D gene is left open where the match is weak. Clone size, where shown, is once, few, many, or a class for clones that have expanded.

DNA	CDR3	V	size	D	J
TGCGCCAGCAGCTCGGGGGGGCTTGGACAAGTCCAATACTTC	CASSSGGLGQVQYF	TRBV5-1	.	TRBD2	TRBJ2-5
TGCAGCCACGGGTTGGATGGCTACACCTTC	CSHGLDGYTF	TRBV29-1	.	.	TRBJ1-2
TGTGCCAGCAGTCCCTACCGACACACTAGCACAGATACGCAGTATTTT	CASSPYRHTSTDTQYF	TRBV28	.	.	TRBJ2-3
TGTGCCAGCAGGTTAGCGGGGGGAGAGACCCAGTACTTC	CASRLAGGETQYF	TRBV5-6	.	TRBD2	TRBJ2-5
TGTGCCAGTAGTGCGGGCGGTTTTTACAATGAGCAGTTCTTC	CASSAGGFYNEQFF	TRBV19	once	.	TRBJ2-1
TGTGCCAGCAGCCAAGAGGCTCCCAATTCACCCCTCCACTTT	CASSQEAPNSPLHF	TRBV3-1/TRBV3-2	once	.	TRBJ1-6
TGTGCCAGCAAGGGGGAAGGTGGCTACACCTTC	CASKGEGGYTF	TRBV25-1	.	.	TRBJ1-2
TGTGCCAGCAGTTTCTCCGGGGAGCTGTTTTTT	CASSFSGELFF	TRBV12-3/TRBV12-4	.	.	TRBJ2-2
TGTGCCAGCAGCACCGTCTCTAGCGCGGTCGATACGCAGTATTTT	CASSTVSSAVDTQYF	TRBV5-4	.	.	TRBJ2-3
TGTGCCAGCTCATCGGACAGATCTAACTATGGCTACACCTTC	CASSSDRSNYGYTF	TRBV18	.	.	TRBJ1-2
TGCGCCAGCAGCCAAGACGACAGGGGGCGACCGTCGTGGGAGCAGTTCTTC	CASSQDDRGRPSWEQFF	TRBV4-1	.	TRBD1	TRBJ2-1
TGTGCCAGCAGTGTAGCTAACTATGGCTACACCTTC	CASSVANYGYTF	TRBV2	once	.	TRBJ1-2
TGTGCCAGCAGTTTTCAGGGGGCGCGTGAGCAGTTCTTC	CASSFQGAREQFF	TRBV27	.	TRBD1	TRBJ2-1
TGTGCCAGCAGTGAACTTGACAGCCCAAACATATATGGCTACACCTTC	CASSELDSPNIYGYTF	TRBV2	.	.	TRBJ1-2
TGTGCCAGCAGGCACACAACAGGGGGGCAAGAGACCCAGTACTTC	CASRHTTGGQETQYF	TRBV6-5	.	TRBD1	TRBJ2-5
TGTGCCAGCACCAGAGGACAGACGAATGAGCAGTTCTTC	CASTRGQTNEQFF	TRBV3-1/TRBV3-2	once	.	TRBJ2-1
TGTGCCAGCACCCAGGTCGCAGGGAACACTGAAGCTTTCTTT	CASTQVAGNTEAFF	TRBV3-1/TRBV3-2	.	.	TRBJ1-1
TGTGCCAGCAGCCTTACCGGACAGGGCTCCGAGCAGTACTTC	CASSLTGQGSEQYF	TRBV7-9	.	TRBD1	TRBJ2-7
TGTGCCACCAGTGAAGAAGCGCTAGCGGGAATCAATGAGCAGTTCTTC	CATSEEALAGINEQFF	TRBV24-1	once	TRBD2	TRBJ2-1
TGTGCCATCAGTGGGCCCGGACAGAGCAATCAGCCCCAGCATTTT	CAISGPGQSNQPQHF	TRBV10-3	once	.	TRBJ1-5
TGTGCCAGCAGCACGTCTATCCCGAGCTCCTACGAGCAGTACTTC	CASSTSIPSSYEQYF	TRBV3-1/TRBV3-2	many	.	TRBJ2-7
TGCAGTGCTGCGGGGCGGGGCTACACCTTC	CSAAGRGYTF	TRBV20-1	.	.	TRBJ1-2
TGTGCCAGCAGCTCCACAGGGACCCAGTACTTC	CASSSTGTQYF	TRBV13	.	.	TRBJ2-5
TGTGCCAGTAGGAAGGGACAGGTGAACACTGAAGCTTTCTTT	CASRKGQVNTEAFF	TRBV19	.	TRBD1	TRBJ1-1
TGTGCCTCCCGCCACAGGGATTCGGGTTACACCTTC	CASRHRDSGYTF	TRBV19	.	.	TRBJ1-2
TGTGCCTGGAGTGAGGTTCACGGGGGAGCTTTCTTT	CAWSEVHGGAFF	TRBV30	.	.	TRBJ1-1
TGTGCCAGCAGTTCGTGGCGGAACGGGGCCAACGTCCTGACTTTC	CASSSWRNGANVLTF	TRBV6-5	.	.	TRBJ2-6
TGTGCCAGCAGGACATTCACTAGCACAGATACGCAGTATTTT	CASRTFTSTDTQYF	TRBV2	.	.	TRBJ2-3
TGTGCCAGCAGCCAATCCCCGGGACATTCGAGGACCGGGGAGCTGTTTTTT	CASSQSPGHSRTGELFF	TRBV4-2	.	.	TRBJ2-2
TGTTCTTCAGGACAGGGAACCTACAATGAGCAGTTCTTC	CSSGQGTYNEQFF	TRBV10-3	.	TRBD1	TRBJ2-1